The 2 T cell receptor beta chains below come from one sample, sequenced in a study of CD8 T cells in ankylosing spondylitis. MiXCR was run by TCRdb on the 5' RACE reads, yielding one entry per CDR3 protein. The sample includes 200,000 or so distinct CDR3 sequences, 10% to 15% of them seen just once. Sequenced material: blood, either unsorted or a sorted T cell fraction (not recorded which). These TCRs come from a female donor with ankylosing spondylitis or in good health (not recorded which).

This clonotype appeared a single time. The CDR3 reads CASSPYRGDNYGYTF. The CDR3 coding sequence is TGTGCCAGCAGTCCCTACAGGGGCGATAACTATGGCTACACCTTC. This sequence joins TRBV6-2 or TRBV6-3 and TRBJ1-2, with 7 bases identical to TRBD1. The CDR3 contains 15 residues. In germline, CDR1 is MNHEY, CDR2 SVGEGT. J was trimmed by 1 base and V by 5 bases; bases with no gene match: 7.

This clonotype has at least ten counts. The chain uses TRBV20-1 and TRBJ2-4; D gene unclear. The CDR3 is made up of 12 amino acids. CDR1 DFQATT and CDR2 SNEGSKA come from the germline V gene (reference sequence). Trimming left V 2 bases short and J 6 bases short, with 8 bases between. CDR3 in DNA: TGCAGTGCTAGAAGCCAGGCAAACATTCAGTACTTC. Its translation is CSARSQANIQYF.